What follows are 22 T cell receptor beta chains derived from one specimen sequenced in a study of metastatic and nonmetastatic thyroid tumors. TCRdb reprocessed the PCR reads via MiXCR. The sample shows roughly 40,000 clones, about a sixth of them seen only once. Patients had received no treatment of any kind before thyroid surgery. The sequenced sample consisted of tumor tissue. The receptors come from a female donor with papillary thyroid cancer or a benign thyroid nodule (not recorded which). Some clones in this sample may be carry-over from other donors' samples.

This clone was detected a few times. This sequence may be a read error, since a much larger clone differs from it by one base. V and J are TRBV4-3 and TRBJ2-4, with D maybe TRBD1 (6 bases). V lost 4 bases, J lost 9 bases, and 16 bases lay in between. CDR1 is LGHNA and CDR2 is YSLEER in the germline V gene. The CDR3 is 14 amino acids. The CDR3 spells CASSPQQGASIQYF. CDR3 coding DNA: TGCGCCAGCAGCCCTCAACAGGGTGCAAGCATTCAGTACTTC.

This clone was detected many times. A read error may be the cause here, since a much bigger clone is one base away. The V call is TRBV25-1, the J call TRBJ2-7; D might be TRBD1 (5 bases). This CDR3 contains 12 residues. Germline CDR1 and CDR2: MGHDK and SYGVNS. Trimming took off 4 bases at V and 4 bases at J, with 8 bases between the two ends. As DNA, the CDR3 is TGTGCCAGCAGTGCCAGGGATTACGAGCAGTACTTC. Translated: CASSARDYEQYF.

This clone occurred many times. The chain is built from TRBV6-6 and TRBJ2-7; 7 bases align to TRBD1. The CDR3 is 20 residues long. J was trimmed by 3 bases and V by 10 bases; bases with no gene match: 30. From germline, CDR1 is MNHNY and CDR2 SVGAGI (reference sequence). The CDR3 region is CATPPLYLDRVEGRLYEQYF. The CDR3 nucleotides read TGTGCCACCCCTCCCCTCTATCTTGACAGGGTAGAAGGGCGACTCTACGAGCAGTACTTC.

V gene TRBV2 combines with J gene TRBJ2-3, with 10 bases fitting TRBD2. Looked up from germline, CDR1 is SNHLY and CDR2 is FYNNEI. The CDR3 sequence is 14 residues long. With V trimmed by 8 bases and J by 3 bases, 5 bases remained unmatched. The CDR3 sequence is CASAPAGGTDTQYF. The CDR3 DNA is TGTGCCAGCGCGCCAGCGGGAGGGACAGATACGCAGTATTTT.

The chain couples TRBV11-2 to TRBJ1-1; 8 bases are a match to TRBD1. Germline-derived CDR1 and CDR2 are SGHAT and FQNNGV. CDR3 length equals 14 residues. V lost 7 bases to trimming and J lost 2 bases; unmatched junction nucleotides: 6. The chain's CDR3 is CASTTTGANTEAFF. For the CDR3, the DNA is TGTGCCAGCACCACGACAGGGGCAAACACTGAAGCTTTCTTT.

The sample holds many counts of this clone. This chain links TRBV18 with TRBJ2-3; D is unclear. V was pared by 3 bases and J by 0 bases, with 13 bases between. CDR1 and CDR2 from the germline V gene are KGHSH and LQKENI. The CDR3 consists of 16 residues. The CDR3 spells CASSPGFSGSTDTQYF. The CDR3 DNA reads TGTGCCAGCTCACCTGGTTTTTCCGGGAGCACAGATACGCAGTATTTT.

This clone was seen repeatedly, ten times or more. CDR3 in DNA: TGTGCCTGGAGCCGACTAGCGGGAGTGGCAGATACGCAGTATTTT. It is translated as CAWSRLAGVADTQYF. The J gene is TRBJ2-3, the V gene TRBV30; 12 nucleotides align to TRBD2. CDR3 size: 15 residues. The J segment lost 4 bases and the V segment lost 3 bases, leaving 5 bases of the junction unmatched. Looked up from germline, CDR1 is GTSNPN and CDR2 is SVGIG (reference sequence). The whole variable domain, filled in from reference TRBV30 and TRBJ2-3, reads SQTIHQWPATLVQPVGSPLSLECTVEGTSNPNLYWYRQAAGRGLQLLFYSVGIGQISSEVPQNLSASRPQDRQFILSSKKLLLSDSGFYLCAWSRLAGVADTQYFGPGTRLTVL.

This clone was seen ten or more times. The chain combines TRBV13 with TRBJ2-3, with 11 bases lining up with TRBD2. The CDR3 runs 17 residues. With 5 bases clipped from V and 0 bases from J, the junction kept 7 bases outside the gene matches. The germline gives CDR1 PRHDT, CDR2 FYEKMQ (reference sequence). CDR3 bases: TGTGCCAGCAGCACGATACTAGCGGGAGCTAGCACAGATACGCAGTATTTT. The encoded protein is CASSTILAGASTDTQYF. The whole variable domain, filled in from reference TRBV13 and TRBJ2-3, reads AAGVIQSPRHLIKEKRETATLKCYPIPRHDTVYWYQQGPGQDPQFLISFYEKMQSDKGSIPDRFSAQQFSDYHSELNMSSLELGDSALYFCASSTILAGASTDTQYFGPGTRLTVL.

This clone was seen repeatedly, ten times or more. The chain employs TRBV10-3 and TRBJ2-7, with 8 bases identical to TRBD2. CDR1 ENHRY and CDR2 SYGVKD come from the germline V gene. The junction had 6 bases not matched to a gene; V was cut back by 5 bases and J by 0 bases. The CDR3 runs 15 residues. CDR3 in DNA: TGTGCCATCAGTACACTAGCGGACAGCTCCTACGAGCAGTACTTC. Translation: CAISTLADSSYEQYF.

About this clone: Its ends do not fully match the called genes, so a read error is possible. The CDR3 here is CASSLGPTGEMFF. CDR3 DNA sequence: TGTGCCAGCAGCTTAGGCCCCACCGGGGAGATGTTTTTT. This chain uses TRBV7-8 with TRBJ2-2, with TRBD2 as a possible D gene (5 bases). Per the germline V gene, CDR1 is SGHVS and CDR2 is FQNEAQ. This CDR3 comprises 13 residues.

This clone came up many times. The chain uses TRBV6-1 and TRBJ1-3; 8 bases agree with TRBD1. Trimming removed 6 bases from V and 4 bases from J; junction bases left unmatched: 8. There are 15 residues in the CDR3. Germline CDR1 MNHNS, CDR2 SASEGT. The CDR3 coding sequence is TGTGCCAGCAGCCTCAGGGGGCCGGGGGGAAACACCATATATTTT. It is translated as CASSLRGPGGNTIYF.

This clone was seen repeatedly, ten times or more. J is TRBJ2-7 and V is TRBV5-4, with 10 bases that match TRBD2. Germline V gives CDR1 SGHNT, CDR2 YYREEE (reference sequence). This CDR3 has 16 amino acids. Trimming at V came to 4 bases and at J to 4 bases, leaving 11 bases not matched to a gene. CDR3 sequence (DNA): TGTGCCAGCAGCGAAGACCTCGGACTAGCGGTTTACGAGCAGTACTTC. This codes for CASSEDLGLAVYEQYF.

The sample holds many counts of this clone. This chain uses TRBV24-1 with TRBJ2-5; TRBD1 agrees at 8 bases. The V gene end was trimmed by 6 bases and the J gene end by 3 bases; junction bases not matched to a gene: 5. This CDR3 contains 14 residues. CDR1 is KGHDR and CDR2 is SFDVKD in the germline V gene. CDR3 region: CATSRQGQKETQYF. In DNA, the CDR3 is TGTGCCACCAGTAGACAGGGGCAAAAAGAGACCCAGTACTTC.

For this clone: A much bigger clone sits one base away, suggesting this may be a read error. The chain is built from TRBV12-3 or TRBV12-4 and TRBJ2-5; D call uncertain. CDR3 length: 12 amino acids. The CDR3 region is CVSSSSRETQYF. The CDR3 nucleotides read TGTGTCAGCAGTAGCTCCCGAGAGACCCAGTACTTC.

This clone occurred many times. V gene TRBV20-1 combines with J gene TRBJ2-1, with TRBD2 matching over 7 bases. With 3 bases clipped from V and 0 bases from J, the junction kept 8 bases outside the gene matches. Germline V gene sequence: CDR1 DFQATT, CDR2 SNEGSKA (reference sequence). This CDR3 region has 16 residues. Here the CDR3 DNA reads TGCAGTGCTAGTAGCGGGTCCCACAGCTCCTACAATGAGCAGTTCTTC. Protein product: CSASSGSHSSYNEQFF.

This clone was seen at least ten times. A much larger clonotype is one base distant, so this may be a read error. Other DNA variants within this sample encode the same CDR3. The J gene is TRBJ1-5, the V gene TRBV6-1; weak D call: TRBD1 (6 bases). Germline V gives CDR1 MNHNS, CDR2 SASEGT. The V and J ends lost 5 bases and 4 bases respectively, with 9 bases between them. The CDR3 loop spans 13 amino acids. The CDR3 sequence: CASSHRENQPQHF. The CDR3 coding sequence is TGTGCCAGCAGTCACAGGGAAAATCAGCCCCAGCATTTT.

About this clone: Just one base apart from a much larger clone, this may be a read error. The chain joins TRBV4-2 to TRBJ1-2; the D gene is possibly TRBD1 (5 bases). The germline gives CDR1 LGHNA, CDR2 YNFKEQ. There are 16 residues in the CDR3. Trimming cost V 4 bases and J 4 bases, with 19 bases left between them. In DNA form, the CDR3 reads TGTGCCAGCAGCCGAGATTTGATGCAGGGTACCTATGGCTACACCTTC. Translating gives CASSRDLMQGTYGYTF.

In nucleotides, the CDR3 is TGTGCCGGCATCCCGAGACGGGATATAATTGGCACTGAAGCTTTCTTT. Translation: CAGIPRRDIIGTEAFF. This sequence joins TRBV14 and TRBJ1-1; D unresolved. The CDR3 covers 16 residues. With 11 bases removed from V and 4 bases from J, the gap between germline ends came to 26 bases. Germline CDR1 SGHDN, CDR2 FVKESK.

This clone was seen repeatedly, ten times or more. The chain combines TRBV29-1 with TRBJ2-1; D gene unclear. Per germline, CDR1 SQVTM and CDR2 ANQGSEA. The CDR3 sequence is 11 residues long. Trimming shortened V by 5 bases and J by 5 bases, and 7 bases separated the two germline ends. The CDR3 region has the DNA TGCAGCGTTAGACACAACAATGAGCAGTTCTTC. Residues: CSVRHNNEQFF.

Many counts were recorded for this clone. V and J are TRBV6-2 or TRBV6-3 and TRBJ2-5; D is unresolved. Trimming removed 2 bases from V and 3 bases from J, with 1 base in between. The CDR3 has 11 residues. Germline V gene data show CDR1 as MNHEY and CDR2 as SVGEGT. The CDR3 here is CASSYKETQYF. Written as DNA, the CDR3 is TGTGCCAGCAGTTACAAAGAGACCCAGTACTTC.

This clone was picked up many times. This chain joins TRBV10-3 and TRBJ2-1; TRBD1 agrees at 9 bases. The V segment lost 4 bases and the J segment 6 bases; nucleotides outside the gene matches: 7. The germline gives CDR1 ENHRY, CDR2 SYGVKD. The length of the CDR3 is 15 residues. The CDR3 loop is CAISAPGQGINEQFF. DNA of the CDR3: TGTGCCATCAGTGCACCGGGACAGGGCATCAATGAGCAGTTCTTC.

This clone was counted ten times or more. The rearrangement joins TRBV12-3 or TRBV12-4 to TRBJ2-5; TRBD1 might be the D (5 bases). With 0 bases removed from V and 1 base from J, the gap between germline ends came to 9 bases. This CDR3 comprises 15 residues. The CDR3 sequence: CASSLAGQLQETQYF. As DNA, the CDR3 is TGTGCCAGCAGTTTAGCGGGGCAGCTCCAAGAGACCCAGTACTTC.